Presented here are 17 T cell receptor beta chains from one specimen sequenced in a study of T cell repertoires in cytomegalovirus infection. Via MiXCR, TCRdb re-called the reads, giving one row per CDR3 protein. Of 680,000 or so distinct CDR3 sequences in the sample, approximately 40% were seen once. The sample taken for sequencing was PBMCs. These receptors all stem from a human donor in good health (CMV status not recorded). Some clones in this sample may be carry-over from other donors' samples.

The CDR3 DNA reads TGTGCCAGCAGCTTAGCAAGGACAGGGGGCCGGGAGCTGTTTTTT. Amino acids: CASSLARTGGRELFF. The chain couples TRBV11-2 to TRBJ2-2; 11 bases match TRBD1. The V segment lost 1 base and the J segment 9 bases; nucleotides outside the gene matches: 4. This CDR3 region has 15 residues. From germline, CDR1 is SGHAT and CDR2 FQNNGV.

The genes are TRBV10-3 and TRBJ1-1; the D is unclear. V was shortened by 6 bases and J by 5 bases, with 7 bases between the two germline ends. Germline assignment: CDR1 ENHRY and CDR2 SYGVKD. CDR3 size: 11 residues. CDR3 DNA sequence: TGTGCCATCAGCTCGACAACTGAAGCTTTCTTT. Residues: CAISSTTEAFF.

The chain couples TRBV6-6 to TRBJ1-4; TRBD1 matches 9 bases. Trimming at V came to 0 bases and at J to 4 bases, leaving 0 bases not matched to a gene. Germline V gene sequence: CDR1 MNHNY, CDR2 SVGAGI (reference sequence). This CDR3 has 15 amino acids. DNA of the CDR3: TGTGCCAGCAGTTACTCGGGACAGGGTAATGAAAAACTGTTTTTT. This codes for CASSYSGQGNEKLFF.

The sample holds a few counts of this clonotype. Given the absence of the conserved phenylalanine or tryptophan at the CDR3 end, a read error is likely. No DNA is shown, since the ends of the CDR3 on it are uncertain; the CDR3 is the one TCRdb lists. The chain employs TRBV12-3 or TRBV12-4 and TRBJ1-3; the table's D call, TRBD1, was not checked against the DNA. The CDR3 is 12 residues long, ends included. The CDR3 reads CASSSRPGAGYV.

The chain is built from TRBV3-1 and TRBJ2-1; perhaps TRBD2 as D (5 bases). Between the trimmed V and J ends, which lost 0 bases and 7 bases, there was a span of 13 bases. The CDR3 contains 15 residues. CDR1 and CDR2 from the germline V gene are LGHDT and YNNKEL (reference sequence). The CDR3, as DNA: TGTGCCAGCAGCCAAGATATAATTCGAGGGAATGAGCAGTTCTTC. Encoded protein: CASSQDIIRGNEQFF.

CDR3 sequence (DNA): TGTGCCAGCAGCGTCCTCCAGGGGGAGCAGTTCTTC. Protein product: CASSVLQGEQFF. The chain employs TRBV3-1 and TRBJ2-1, with D perhaps matching TRBD1 (6 bases). Trimming stripped 5 bases from V and 10 bases from J, with 12 bases between. Looked up from germline, CDR1 is LGHDT and CDR2 is YNNKEL (reference sequence). The CDR3 has 12 amino acids.

V and J are TRBV29-1 and TRBJ1-5; no reliable D call. Germline V gene data show CDR1 as SQVTM and CDR2 as ANQGSEA. With 2 bases removed from V and 0 bases from J, the gap between germline ends came to 5 bases. The CDR3 is 13 amino acids. The CDR3 reads CSVERGSNQPQHF. Written as DNA, the CDR3 is TGCAGCGTTGAACGAGGTAGCAATCAGCCCCAGCATTTT.

The sample holds many counts of this clonotype. This chain connects TRBV7-6 to TRBJ2-2, with D perhaps matching TRBD2 (5 bases). This CDR3 region has 14 residues. Deletions cut 5 bases from V and 7 bases from J, with 14 bases between. Germline V gene lookup returns CDR1 SGHVS and CDR2 FNYEAQ. In DNA, the CDR3 is TGTGCCAGCAGCCTCTCGGGGTCGGGCGGGGAGCTGTTTTTT. Translated: CASSLSGSGGELFF.

This clonotype showed up just a few times. V gene TRBV19 combines with J gene TRBJ2-1, with D maybe TRBD2 (5 bases). Germline V gene sequence: CDR1 LNHDA, CDR2 SQIVND (reference sequence). CDR3 length: 16 amino acids. Trimming removed 0 bases at V and 1 base at J, with 10 bases between. CDR3 in amino acids: CASSIEPGYSYNEQFF. CDR3 in DNA: TGTGCCAGTAGTATAGAACCGGGATATTCCTACAATGAGCAGTTCTTC.

The rearrangement uses TRBV12-3 or TRBV12-4 and TRBJ1-1, with D perhaps TRBD1 (6 bases). The CDR3 has 14 residues. V was trimmed by 4 bases and J by 5 bases, leaving 14 bases between them. The DNA of the CDR3 is TGTGCCAGCAGTTGTAAAGGGGGTGGTACTGAAGCTTTCTTT. This gives the protein CASSCKGGGTEAFF.

The chain links TRBV28 to TRBJ2-1; maybe TRBD2 (6 bases). Germline assignment: CDR1 MDHEN and CDR2 SYDVKM. V lost 8 bases and J lost 7, with 18 bases in between. The CDR3 sequence is 14 residues long. CDR3 DNA sequence: TGTGCCAGCGGGGGACTTCCCAGTGGAAATGAGCAGTTCTTC. Protein sequence: CASGGLPSGNEQFF.

This clonotype was counted a few times. The CDR3 here is CASRETGGRDQPQHF. DNA for the CDR3: TGTGCCAGCAGGGAGACAGGGGGTCGGGATCAGCCCCAGCATTTT. The V call is TRBV2, the J call TRBJ1-5; 9 bases are shared with TRBD1. J lost 5 bases, V lost 6 bases, and 8 bases had no gene match. The CDR3 is 15 residues long. Germline V gene lookup returns CDR1 SNHLY and CDR2 FYNNEI.

The rearrangement uses TRBV10-3 and TRBJ1-2; TRBD1 matches at 11 bases. Trimming cost V 8 bases and J 3 bases; bases outside gene matches: 2. Germline loops: CDR1 ENHRY, CDR2 SYGVKD. CDR3 length: 13 amino acids. DNA for the CDR3: TGTGCCATCGGACAGGGGGCCGACTATGGCTACACCTTC. This encodes CAIGQGADYGYTF.

The chain recombines TRBV28 with TRBJ1-2; 10 bases match TRBD1. CDR1 is MDHEN and CDR2 is SYDVKM in the germline V gene. With V trimmed by 6 bases and J by 2 bases, 6 bases remained unmatched. The CDR3 runs to 15 residues. DNA for the CDR3: TGTGCCAGCAGACCCGGGACAGGGGACAACTATGGCTACACCTTC. It encodes CASRPGTGDNYGYTF.

The chain carries TRBV28 and TRBJ2-5; D not resolved. Trimming pared 4 bases from V and 7 bases from J, leaving 4 bases between. Germline CDR1 reads MDHEN; CDR2 reads SYDVKM. The CDR3 runs 10 residues. For the CDR3, the DNA is TGTGCCAGCAGTTCCGGGACCCAGTACTTC. It specifies CASSSGTQYF.

The V gene is TRBV27, the J gene TRBJ1-1; 8 bases are shared with TRBD1. V lost 1 base to trimming and J lost 1 base; unmatched junction nucleotides: 8. The CDR3 is made up of 17 amino acids. Germline V gives CDR1 MNHEY, CDR2 SMNVEV (reference sequence). CDR3: CASSLFGQGAKNTEAFF. As DNA, the CDR3 is TGTGCCAGCAGTTTATTTGGGCAGGGGGCAAAGAACACTGAAGCTTTCTTT.

The rearrangement joins TRBV19 to TRBJ2-1; 13 bases align to TRBD2. This CDR3 contains 15 residues. CDR1 LNHDA and CDR2 SQIVND come from the germline V gene (reference sequence). Unmatched junction bases numbered 8, after V lost 6 bases and J lost 9 bases. The CDR3 protein is CASRTGLAGDGEQFF. The CDR3 DNA sequence: TGTGCCAGTAGAACCGGACTAGCGGGGGATGGTGAGCAGTTCTTC.